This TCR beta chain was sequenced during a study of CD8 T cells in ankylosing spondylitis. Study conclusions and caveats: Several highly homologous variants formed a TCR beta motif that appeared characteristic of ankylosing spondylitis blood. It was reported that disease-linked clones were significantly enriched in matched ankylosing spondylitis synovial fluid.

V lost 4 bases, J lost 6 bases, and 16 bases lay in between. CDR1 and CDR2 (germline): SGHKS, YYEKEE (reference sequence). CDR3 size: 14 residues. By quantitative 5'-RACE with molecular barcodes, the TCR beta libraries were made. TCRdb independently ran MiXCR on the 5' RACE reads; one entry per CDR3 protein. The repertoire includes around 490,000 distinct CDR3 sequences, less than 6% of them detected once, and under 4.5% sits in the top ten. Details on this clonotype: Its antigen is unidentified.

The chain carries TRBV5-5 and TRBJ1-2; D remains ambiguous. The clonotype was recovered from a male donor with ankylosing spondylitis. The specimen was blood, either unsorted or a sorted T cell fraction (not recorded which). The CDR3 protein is CASSISRREDGYTF. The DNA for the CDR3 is TGTGCCAGCAGCATAAGCAGGAGGGAGGATGGCTACACCTTC.